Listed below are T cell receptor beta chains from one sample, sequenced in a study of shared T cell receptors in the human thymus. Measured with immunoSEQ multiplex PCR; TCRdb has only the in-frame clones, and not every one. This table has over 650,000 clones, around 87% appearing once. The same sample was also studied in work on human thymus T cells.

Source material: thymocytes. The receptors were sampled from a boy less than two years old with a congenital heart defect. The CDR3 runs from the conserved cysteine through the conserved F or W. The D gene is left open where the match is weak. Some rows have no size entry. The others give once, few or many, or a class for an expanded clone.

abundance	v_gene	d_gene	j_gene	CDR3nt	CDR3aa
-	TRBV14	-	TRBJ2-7	TGTGCCAGCAGCCAAGGCGGACAGTTGACTTCCTACGAGCAGTACTTC	CASSQGGQLTSYEQYF
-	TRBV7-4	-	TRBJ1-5	TGTGCCAGCAGCTTAGAAAGGGGGACTCAGCCCCAGCATTTT	CASSLERGTQPQHF
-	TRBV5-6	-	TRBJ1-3	TGTGCCAGCAGCGCGGGACGGCTCAGTCGCTCGCACACCATATATTTT	CASSAGRLSRSHTIYF
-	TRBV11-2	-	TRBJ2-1	TGTGCCAGCAGCTTAGATAACTCCAAGGAGCAGTTCTTC	CASSLDNSKEQFF
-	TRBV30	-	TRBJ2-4	TGTGCCTGGAGTGTAACCCCACTTAGGGGCATTCAGTACTTC	CAWSVTPLRGIQYF
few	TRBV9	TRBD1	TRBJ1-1	TGTGCCAGCAGCGTAGAGGCCCTACAGGGGCGCTATCACCAGAACACTGAAGCTTTCTTT	CASSVEALQGRYHQNTEAFF
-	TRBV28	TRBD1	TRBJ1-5	TGTGCCAGCAGTTCCGGGACAGCCTTTTGGAATCAGCCCCAGCATTTT	CASSSGTAFWNQPQHF
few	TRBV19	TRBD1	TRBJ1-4	TGTGCCAGTAGTATGGGCGACAGGGGAACTAATGAAAAACTGTTTTTT	CASSMGDRGTNEKLFF
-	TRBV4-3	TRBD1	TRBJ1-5	TGCGCCAGCAGCCAAGACTGGACAGGGGGCGTCGTTAGCAATCAGCCCCAGCATTTT	CASSQDWTGGVVSNQPQHF
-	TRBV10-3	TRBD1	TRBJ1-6	TGTGCCATCAGTGAGGGGGACAGGGAGACCTATAATTCACCCCTCCACTTT	CAISEGDRETYNSPLHF
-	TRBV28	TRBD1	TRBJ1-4	TGTGCCAGCAGTCCTGGGACAGGGAGGGAAAAACTGTTTTTT	CASSPGTGREKLFF
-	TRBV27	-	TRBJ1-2	TGTGCCACGAGGGCTGGTAACTATGGCTACACCTTC	CATRAGNYGYTF
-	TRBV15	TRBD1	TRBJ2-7	TGTGCCACCAGCAGGGCCCGGGACAGGGATTACGAGCAGTACTTC	CATSRARDRDYEQYF
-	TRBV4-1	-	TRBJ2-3	TGCGCCAGCAGCCCATCCCCGCGACTTAGCACAGATACGCAGTATTTT	CASSPSPRLSTDTQYF
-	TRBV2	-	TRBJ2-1	TGTGCCACCATTATGTTGCGCGGATGGAATGAGCAGTTCTTC	CATIMLRGWNEQFF
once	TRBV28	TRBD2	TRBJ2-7	TGTGCCAGCAGACACTGGACGGGACTAGGAGAAACCGATTACGAGCAGTACTTC	CASRHWTGLGETDYEQYF
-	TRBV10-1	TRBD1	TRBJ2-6	TGCGCCAGCAGTGTGTCCCCGGGGACAGCGCTGTCTGGGGCCAACGTCCTGACTTTC	CASSVSPGTALSGANVLTF
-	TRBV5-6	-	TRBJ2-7	TGTGCCAGCAGCTTTCGCGGGGCCCACGAGCAGTACTTC	CASSFRGAHEQYF
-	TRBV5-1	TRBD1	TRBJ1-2	TGCGCCAGCAGCTTGGGGGGACAGGGGGCGCTTGGCTACACCTTC	CASSLGGQGALGYTF
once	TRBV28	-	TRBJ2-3	TGTGCCAGCAGTTTGTTTCATCGGGTACCCCGCACAGATACGCAGTATTTT	CASSLFHRVPRTDTQYF
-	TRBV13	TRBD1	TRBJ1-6	TGTGCCAGCAGCAAAGATACCGGGACAGGAGGTAATTCACCCCTCCACTTT	CASSKDTGTGGNSPLHF
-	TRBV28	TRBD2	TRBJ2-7	TGTGCCAGCAGTCCGTATAGCGCGGGAGTGACCTACGAGCAGTACTTC	CASSPYSAGVTYEQYF
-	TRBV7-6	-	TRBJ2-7	TGTGCCAGCAGCTTCCCCGGGGGATACGAGCAGTACTTC	CASSFPGGYEQYF
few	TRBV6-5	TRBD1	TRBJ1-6	TGTGCCAGCAGTTATGAACAGGGGGCAAATTCACCCCTCCACTTT	CASSYEQGANSPLHF
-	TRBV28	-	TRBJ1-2	TGTGCCAGCAGTCTGAACCAATGGACAGATTACTATGGCTACACCTTC	CASSLNQWTDYYGYTF
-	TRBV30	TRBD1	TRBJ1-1	TGTGCCTGGACCAAGCCGACAGGGTCGAACACTGAAGCTTTCTTT	CAWTKPTGSNTEAFF
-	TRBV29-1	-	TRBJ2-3	TGCAGCGTTGAACCCTTTACGGGGTCAAACACAGATACGCAGTATTTT	CSVEPFTGSNTDTQYF
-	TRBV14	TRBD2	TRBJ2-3	TGTGCCAGCAGCAAAGGGGGACTAGCGGGCACAGATACGCAGTATTTT	CASSKGGLAGTDTQYF
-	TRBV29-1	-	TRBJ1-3	TGCAGCGTTGGAGGGGGGGCTGGAAACACCATATATTTT	CSVGGGAGNTIYF
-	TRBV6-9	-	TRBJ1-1	TGTGCCAGCAGTTATTTCAGGGGAGCTTTCTTT	CASSYFRGAFF
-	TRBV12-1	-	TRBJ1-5	TGTGCCAGCAGCCGTACAGGGTATAGCAATCAGCCCCAGCATTTT	CASSRTGYSNQPQHF
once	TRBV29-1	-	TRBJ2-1	TGCAGCGTTGGGACAGTGTACAATGAGCAGTTCTTC	CSVGTVYNEQFF
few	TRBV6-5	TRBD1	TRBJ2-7	TGTGCCAGCAGCCACAGGGGCTATACCTACGAGCAGTACTTC	CASSHRGYTYEQYF
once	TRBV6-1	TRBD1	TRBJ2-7	TGTGCCAGCAGTGAAGCCACGGGACAGGGCTCCTACGAGCAGTACTTC	CASSEATGQGSYEQYF